The 9 T cell receptor beta chains presented below share a single source sample, sequenced in a study of shared clonotypes between healthy human individuals. The repertoire was sequenced with immunoSEQ multiplex PCR; TCRdb's copy has only in-frame clones and lacks some. The profile shows millions of clones, 95% of them singletons. Sequenced: naive CD4+ T cells sorted from blood. Indicated subset: CD45RA+ positively selected. These receptor sequences come from a young man in good health.

This clone was observed a few times. Other nucleotide sequences in the sample specify the same CDR3. The chain joins TRBV5-1 to TRBJ2-5; D is perhaps TRBD2 (6 bases). The germline V gene has CDR1 SGHRS and CDR2 YFSETQ. V dropped 1 base and J dropped 3 bases, with 7 bases sitting between them. This CDR3 contains 13 residues. CDR3 amino acids: CASSLWGEETQYF. The CDR3 DNA is TGCGCCAGCAGCTTGTGGGGGGAAGAGACCCAGTACTTC.

In the case of this clone: This CDR3 is also generated by other DNA sequences in the sample. The chain carries TRBV7-9 and TRBJ1-5; perhaps TRBD1 as D (6 bases). Trimming cost V 4 bases and J 1 base, with 8 bases left between them. This CDR3 comprises 14 residues. The germline gives CDR1 SEHNR, CDR2 FQNEAQ (reference sequence). The CDR3 region is CASSSDSSNQPQHF. DNA for the CDR3: TGTGCCAGCAGCTCGGACAGCAGCAATCAGCCCCAGCATTTT. The whole variable domain, remainder taken from reference TRBV7-9 and TRBJ1-5, is DTGVSQNPRHKITKRGQNVTFRCDPISEHNRLYWYRQTLGQGPEFLTYFQNEAQLEKSRLLSDRFSAERPKGSFSTLEIQRTEQGDSAMYLCASSSDSSNQPQHFGDGTRLSIL.

On this clone: The identical CDR3 is also encoded by other nucleotide sequences in the sample. This chain connects TRBV2 to TRBJ1-5, with D tentatively TRBD1 (5 bases). CDR3 length: 15 residues. CDR1 and CDR2 (germline): SNHLY, FYNNEI. V shed 4 bases and J shed 0 bases, with 10 bases lying between them. This CDR3 is CASSVEGDSNQPQHF. CDR3 nucleotides: TGTGCCAGCAGTGTCGAAGGGGATAGCAATCAGCCCCAGCATTTT.

The chain is built from TRBV6-5 and TRBJ2-7; 7 bases line up with TRBD1. The CDR3 totals 15 residues. J lost 3 bases, V lost 4 bases, and 9 bases had no gene match. CDR1 MNHEY and CDR2 SVGAGI come from the germline V gene. The CDR3 nucleotides read TGTGCCAGCAGTTCCGCCGGGACAGCGAGCTACGAGCAGTACTTC. It translates to CASSSAGTASYEQYF.

The V and J genes are TRBV5-1 and TRBJ2-1, with TRBD2 matching 11 bases. The germline gives CDR1 SGHRS, CDR2 YFSETQ. The junction had 8 bases not matched to a gene; V was cut back by 4 bases and J by 5 bases. The CDR3 has 16 residues. CDR3 sequence (DNA): TGCGCCAGCAGCCCTTCCGGGACTAGCGGAAACAATGAGCAGTTCTTC. Amino acids: CASSPSGTSGNNEQFF.

This rearrangement joins TRBV10-2 to TRBJ2-2, with 9 positions matching TRBD2. Trimming removed 6 bases from V and 5 bases from J; junction bases left unmatched: 10. Germline V gene sequence: CDR1 WSHSY, CDR2 SAAADI. This CDR3 comprises 16 residues. In nucleotides, the CDR3 is TGCGCCAGCAGATCCGGGACTAGCATTCGTACCGGGGAGCTGTTTTTT. It translates to CASRSGTSIRTGELFF.

This chain links TRBV2 with TRBJ1-2; TRBD1 agrees at 7 bases. V shed 7 bases and J 7 bases; nucleotides not matched to a gene: 6. Germline-derived CDR1 and CDR2 are SNHLY and FYNNEI. This CDR3 is built from 12 residues. CDR3 nucleotides: TGTGCCAGCACTAGGGACAGCAGTGGCTACACCTTC. It is translated as CASTRDSSGYTF.

J is TRBJ2-3 and V is TRBV19, with 7 bases matching TRBD2. The germline V gene encodes CDR1 LNHDA and CDR2 SQIVND (reference sequence). V shed 3 bases and J 10 bases; nucleotides not matched to a gene: 10. The CDR3 contains 14 residues. The CDR3, as DNA: TGTGCCAGTAGTATCTTAGGACTAGACCCGCCGCAGTATTTT. It encodes CASSILGLDPPQYF. The whole variable domain, remainder taken from reference TRBV19 and TRBJ2-3, is DGGITQSPKYLFRKEGQNVTLSCEQNLNHDAMYWYRQDPGQGLRLIYYSQIVNDFQKGDIAEGYSVSREKKESFPLTVTSAQKNPTAFYLCASSILGLDPPQYFGPGTRLTVL.

The chain uses TRBV27 and TRBJ2-3; 9 nucleotides agree with TRBD2. V was clipped by 4 bases and J by 0 bases; unmatched bases: 8. This CDR3 has 17 residues. Germline V gene lookup returns CDR1 MNHEY and CDR2 SMNVEV (reference sequence). In DNA form, the CDR3 reads TGTGCCAGCAGTTCCCCTTTGCGGGGGGGTAGCACAGATACGCAGTATTTT. Translating gives CASSSPLRGGSTDTQYF.